A single sample is the source of the 5 T cell receptor beta chains below, sequenced in a study of blood T cell repertoires in COVID-19. The table came from immunoSEQ multiplex PCR; TCRdb's copy has only in-frame clones and leaves some out. Of 120,000 or so clones listed, over 60% were seen once; the top ten hold roughly 3.8%. Sample: peripheral blood. The source is a woman of 80 years or more with acute or convalescent COVID-19.

In DNA, the CDR3 is TGTGCCAGCAGCCAAGCGGTACAGGGGGCAGGTCAGCCCCAGCATTTT. This codes for CASSQAVQGAGQPQHF. The J gene is TRBJ1-5, the V gene TRBV3-1 (or the pseudogene TRBV3-2); 9 nucleotides line up with TRBD1. The V gene's germline CDR1 is LGHDT and CDR2 YNNKEL (reference sequence). The J segment lost 6 bases and the V segment lost 1 base, leaving 7 bases of the junction unmatched. The CDR3 loop spans 16 amino acids.

V usage is TRBV3-1 (or the pseudogene TRBV3-2) and J usage is TRBJ2-1; 10 bases are a match to TRBD2. From germline, CDR1 is LGHDT and CDR2 YNNKEL (reference sequence). The CDR3 consists of 16 residues. V was clipped by 4 bases and J by 1 base; unmatched bases: 4. The CDR3 sequence: CASSPSGGLSYNEQFF. The CDR3 DNA sequence: TGTGCCAGCAGCCCTAGCGGGGGCCTGTCCTACAATGAGCAGTTCTTC.

This clone was observed a single time. The chain combines TRBV3-1 (or the pseudogene TRBV3-2) with TRBJ1-2; 9 positions match TRBD1. The junction had 1 base not matched to a gene; V was cut back by 4 bases and J by 4 bases. Germline assignment: CDR1 LGHDT and CDR2 YNNKEL (reference sequence). This CDR3 spans 13 amino acids. The CDR3: CASSRDRVYGYTF. The CDR3 coding sequence is TGTGCCAGCAGCCGGGACAGGGTCTATGGCTACACCTTC.

The chain links TRBV18 to TRBJ1-1; possible D gene TRBD1, 6 bases. Germline CDR1 KGHSH, CDR2 LQKENI. V lost 6 bases and J lost 3, with 20 bases in between. The CDR3 spans 16 residues. The CDR3 here is CASSRETGTFHTEAFF. CDR3 DNA sequence: TGTGCCAGCTCCCGCGAAACAGGGACCTTCCACACTGAAGCTTTCTTT.

The CDR3 DNA is TGTGCCAGCAGTTTATCGACAGAATATGGCTACACCTTC. Amino acid sequence: CASSLSTEYGYTF. The chain has TRBV27 and TRBJ1-2; D possibly corresponds to TRBD1 (5 bases). V lost 0 bases and J lost 5, with 7 bases in between. Germline assignment: CDR1 MNHEY and CDR2 SMNVEV (reference sequence). The CDR3 is 13 residues long.